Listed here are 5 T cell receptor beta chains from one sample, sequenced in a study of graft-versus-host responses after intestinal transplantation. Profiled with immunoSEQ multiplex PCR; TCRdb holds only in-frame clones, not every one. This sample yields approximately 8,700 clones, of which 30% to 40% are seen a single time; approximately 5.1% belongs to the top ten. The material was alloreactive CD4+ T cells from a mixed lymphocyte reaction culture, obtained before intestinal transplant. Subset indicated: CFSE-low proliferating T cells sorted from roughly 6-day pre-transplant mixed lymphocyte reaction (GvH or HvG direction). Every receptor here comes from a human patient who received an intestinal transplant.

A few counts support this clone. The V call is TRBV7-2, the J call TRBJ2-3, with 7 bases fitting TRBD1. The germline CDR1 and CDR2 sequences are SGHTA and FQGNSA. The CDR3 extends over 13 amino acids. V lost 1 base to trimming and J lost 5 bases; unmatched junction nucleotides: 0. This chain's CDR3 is CASSLDRGDTQYF. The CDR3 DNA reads TGTGCCAGCAGCTTAGACAGGGGAGATACGCAGTATTTT.

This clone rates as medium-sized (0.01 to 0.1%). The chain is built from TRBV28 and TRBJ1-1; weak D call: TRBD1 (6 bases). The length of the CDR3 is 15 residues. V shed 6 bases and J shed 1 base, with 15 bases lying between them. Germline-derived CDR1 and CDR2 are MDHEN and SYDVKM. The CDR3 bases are TGTGCCAGCAGCCCACAGGGAAGGGGGAACACTGAAGCTTTCTTT. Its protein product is CASSPQGRGNTEAFF.

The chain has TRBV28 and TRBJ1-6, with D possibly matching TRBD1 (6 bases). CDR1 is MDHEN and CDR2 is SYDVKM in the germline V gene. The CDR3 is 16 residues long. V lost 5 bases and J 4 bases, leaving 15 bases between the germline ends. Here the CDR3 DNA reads TGTGCCAGCAGTCCGATACAGGGTATTTATAATTCACCCCTCCACTTT. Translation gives CASSPIQGIYNSPLHF.

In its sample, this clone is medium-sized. CDR3: CASRPPATANYGYTF. The DNA for the CDR3 is TGTGCCAGCAGGCCCCCAGCCACAGCTAACTATGGCTACACCTTC. The genes are TRBV28 and TRBJ1-2; D is uncertain. The CDR3 length is 15 residues. Trimming cost V 6 bases and J 0 bases, with 14 bases left between them. CDR1 is MDHEN, CDR2 SYDVKM, per germline.

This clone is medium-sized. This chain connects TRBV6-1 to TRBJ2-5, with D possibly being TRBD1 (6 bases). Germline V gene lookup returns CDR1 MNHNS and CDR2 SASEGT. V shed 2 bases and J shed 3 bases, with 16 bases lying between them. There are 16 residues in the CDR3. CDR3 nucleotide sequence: TGTGCCAGCAGTGAATGGGGGCGCGGGCGGGAAGAGACCCAGTACTTC. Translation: CASSEWGRGREETQYF.